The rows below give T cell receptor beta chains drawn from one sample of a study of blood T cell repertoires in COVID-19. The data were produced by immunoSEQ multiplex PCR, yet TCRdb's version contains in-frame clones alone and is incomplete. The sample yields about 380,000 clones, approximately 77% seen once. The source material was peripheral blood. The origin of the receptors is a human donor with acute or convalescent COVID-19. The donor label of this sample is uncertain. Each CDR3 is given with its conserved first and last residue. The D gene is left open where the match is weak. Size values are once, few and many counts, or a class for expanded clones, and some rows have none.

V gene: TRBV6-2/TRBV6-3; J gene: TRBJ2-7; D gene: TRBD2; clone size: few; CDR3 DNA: TGTGCCAGCAGTTACTCGGGGACTAGGAGTGAGCAGTACTTC; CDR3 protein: CASSYSGTRSEQYF
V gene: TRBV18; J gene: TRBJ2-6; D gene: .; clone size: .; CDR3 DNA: TGTGCCAGCTCACCAACAGCAGGCTACTCTGGGGCCAACGTCCTGACTTTC; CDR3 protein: CASSPTAGYSGANVLTF
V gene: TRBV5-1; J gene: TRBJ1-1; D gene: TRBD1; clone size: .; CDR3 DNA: TGCGCCAGCAGCGAACAGGGGAGGGCTTTCTTT; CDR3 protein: CASSEQGRAFF
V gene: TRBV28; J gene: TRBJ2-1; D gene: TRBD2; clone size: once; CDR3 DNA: TGTGCCAGCAGGGAAAGCGGGGGGCCCTCCTACAATGAGCAGTTCTTC; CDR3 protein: CASRESGGPSYNEQFF
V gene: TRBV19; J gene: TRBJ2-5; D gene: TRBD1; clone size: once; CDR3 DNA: TGTGCCAGTAGTCCAAACAGGGGGGAGACCCAGTACTTC; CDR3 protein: CASSPNRGETQYF
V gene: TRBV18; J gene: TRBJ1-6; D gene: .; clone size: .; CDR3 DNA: TGTGCCAGCTCACCCGCAGAAACAGGTTCACCCCTCCACTTT; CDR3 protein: CASSPAETGSPLHF
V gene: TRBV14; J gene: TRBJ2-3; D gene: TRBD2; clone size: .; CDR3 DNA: TGTGCCAGCAGCCCTGAAGCGGGACTGCGCTCTAGCACAGATACGCAGTATTTT; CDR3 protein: CASSPEAGLRSSTDTQYF
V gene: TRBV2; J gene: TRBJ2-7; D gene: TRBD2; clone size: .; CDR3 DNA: TGTGCCAGCAGTTTTCTGGGACTAGCGGGGGACTACGAGCAGTACTTC; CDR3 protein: CASSFLGLAGDYEQYF
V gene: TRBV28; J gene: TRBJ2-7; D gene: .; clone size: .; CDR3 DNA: TGTGCCAGCAGACAGCTAGCGAAGACCTACGAGCAGTACTTC; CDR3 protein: CASRQLAKTYEQYF
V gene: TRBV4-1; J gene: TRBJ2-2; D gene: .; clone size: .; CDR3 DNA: TGCGCCAGCAGCCAAGATAGCGGCACCGGGGAGCTGTTTTTT; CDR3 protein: CASSQDSGTGELFF
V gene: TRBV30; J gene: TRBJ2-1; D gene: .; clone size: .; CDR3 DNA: TGTGCCTGGAGCTGGGGCCAGAGCGAGCAGTTCTTC; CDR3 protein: CAWSWGQSEQFF
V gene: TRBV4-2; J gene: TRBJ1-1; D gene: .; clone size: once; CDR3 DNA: TGTGCCAGCAGCCCCCCAGGGAACACTGAAGCTTTCTTT; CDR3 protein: CASSPPGNTEAFF
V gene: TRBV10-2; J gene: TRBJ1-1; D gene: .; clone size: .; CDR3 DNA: TGCGCCAGCAATGGTTGGCAGGGCGGGGACACTGAAGCTTTCTTT; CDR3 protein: CASNGWQGGDTEAFF
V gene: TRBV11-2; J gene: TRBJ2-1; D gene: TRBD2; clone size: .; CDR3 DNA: TGTGCCAGCAGCTCCCCGCGGGGTGGGGGGGTCAATGAGCAGTTCTTC; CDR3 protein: CASSSPRGGGVNEQFF
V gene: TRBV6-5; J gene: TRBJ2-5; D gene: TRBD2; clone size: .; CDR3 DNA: TGTGCCAGCAGTTACTCGAGCGGGGGGGCTCGGGAGACCCAGTACTTC; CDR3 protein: CASSYSSGGARETQYF
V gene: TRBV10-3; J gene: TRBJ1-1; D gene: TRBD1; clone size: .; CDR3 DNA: TGTGCCATCAACTCGGACAGGTTGAACACTGAAGCTTTCTTT; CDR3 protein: CAINSDRLNTEAFF
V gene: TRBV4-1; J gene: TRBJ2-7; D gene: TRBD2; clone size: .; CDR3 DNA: TGCGCCAGCAGCCAAGCAATAGCGGGGGGCCCCTACGAGCAGTACTTC; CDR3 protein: CASSQAIAGGPYEQYF
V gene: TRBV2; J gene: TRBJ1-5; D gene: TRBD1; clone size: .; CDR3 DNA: TGTGCCAGCGGGGGGACAGGGTGGCCCCAGCATTTT; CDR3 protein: CASGGTGWPQHF
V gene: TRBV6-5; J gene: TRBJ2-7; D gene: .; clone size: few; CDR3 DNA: TGTGCCAGCAGTTACTCAAACCGGGGGGAGCAGTACTTC; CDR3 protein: CASSYSNRGEQYF
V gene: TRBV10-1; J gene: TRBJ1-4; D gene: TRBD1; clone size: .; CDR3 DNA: TGCGCCAGCAGTGAAAGGACAGGGGATGAAAAACTGTTTTTT; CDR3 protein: CASSERTGDEKLFF
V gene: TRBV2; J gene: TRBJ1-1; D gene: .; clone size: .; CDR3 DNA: TGTGCCAGCAGTGGGGAGAAGGGCACTGAAGCTTTCTTT; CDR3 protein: CASSGEKGTEAFF
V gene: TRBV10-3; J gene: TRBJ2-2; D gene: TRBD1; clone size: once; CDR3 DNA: TGTGCCATCGGGACAGGGTACACCGGGGAGCTGTTTTTT; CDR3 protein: CAIGTGYTGELFF